The clone carrying this T cell receptor (beta chain) was seen a handful of times. Its antigen is unidentified. The data were taken from a study of T cells in localized non-small cell lung cancer. TCRdb keeps only in-frame clones here, not all; method: immunoSEQ multiplex PCR. Of about 6,300 clones listed, 35% to 50% were seen once; the top ten hold less than 10%. Points from the study as a whole: Adjacent uninvolved lung tissue had the highest T cell clonality, exceeding tumor. Without multi-region sequencing, intratumor heterogeneity could not be excluded.

This CDR3 is built from 15 residues. Germline V gene sequence: CDR1 MGHRA, CDR2 YSYEKL. Trimming left V 1 base short and J 2 bases short, with 12 bases between. This chain links TRBV4-1 with TRBJ2-7; D unclear. Sequenced here: lung tumor tissue, sampled before any cancer treatment. The origin of this receptor is a woman aged 35-70 years with stage II squamous cell lung carcinoma. CDR3 DNA: TGCGCCAGCAGCCAAGTTAGGGCGGCGACCTACGAGCAGTACTTC. Its protein product is CASSQVRAATYEQYF.